One sample yielded the 5 T cell receptor beta chains listed below, sequenced in a study of cytotoxic CD8 clonotypes in ibrutinib-treated CLL. Produced via immunoSEQ multiplex PCR; TCRdb's table is partial and in-frame only. This table has about 200,000 clones, about three quarters appearing once. This material consisted of PBMCs, taken after 12 months of ibrutinib treatment. The receptors come from a human donor with chronic lymphocytic leukemia.

The gene calls are TRBV5-1 and TRBJ2-1; TRBD2 is a possible D gene (6 bases). CDR3 size: 12 residues. The V and J ends lost 3 bases and 8 bases respectively, with 9 bases between them. Germline V lookup: CDR1 SGHRS, CDR2 YFSETQ. CDR3 DNA: TGCGCCAGCAGCTCGACGGGGGATGAGCAGTTCTTC. Amino acid sequence: CASSSTGDEQFF.

The chain uses TRBV28 and TRBJ1-3; D is ambiguous. The length of the CDR3 is 15 residues. V gave up 3 bases and J gave up 3 bases, with 12 bases separating them. Germline V gene sequence: CDR1 MDHEN, CDR2 SYDVKM. In DNA, the CDR3 is TGTGCCAGCAGTTTGCAAACCAGAAGTGGAAACACCATATATTTT. This codes for CASSLQTRSGNTIYF.

This clone showed up many times. The rearrangement joins TRBV11-3 to TRBJ1-3; D gene uncertain. V lost 5 bases and J lost 0, with 5 bases in between. Germline loops: CDR1 SGHNT, CDR2 YENEEA. The CDR3 is 13 amino acids. CDR3 region: CASSPSSGNTIYF. The DNA of the CDR3 is TGTGCCAGCAGCCCTTCCTCTGGAAACACCATATATTTT.

The CDR3 loop reads CASSEWSRVEQYF. CDR3 nucleotide sequence: TGTGCCAGCAGTGAATGGTCCAGGGTCGAGCAGTACTTC. The chain couples TRBV2 to TRBJ2-7, with a tentative D call TRBD1 (5 bases). From germline, CDR1 is SNHLY and CDR2 FYNNEI. The CDR3 is 13 amino acids. Trimming took 2 bases from V and 6 from J, leaving 11 bases between them.

For the CDR3, the DNA is TGTGCCAGTAGTCCAGGGGGGACCTATGGCTACACCTTC. This gives the protein CASSPGGTYGYTF. The rearrangement uses TRBV19 and TRBJ1-2; TRBD1 aligns across 7 bases. CDR3 length: 13 amino acids. In germline, CDR1 is LNHDA, CDR2 SQIVND (reference sequence). V gave up 5 bases and J gave up 4 bases; unmatched junction bases: 4.